Below are 26 T cell receptor gamma chains sequenced from a single sample in a study of gamma delta lymphoproliferative disorders and STAT genes (dated by TCRdb to 2017 to 2018). For both patients and controls, peripheral blood mononuclear cells were isolated, and the genomic DNA from these cells was used for TCR sequencing. Receptor amplification or capture employed multiplex PCR. The reads were generated on an Illumina MiSeq. TCRdb reran clone calling on the public reads with CATT; rows sharing one DNA sequence were then combined. The sample table shows about 2,200 gamma-chain clones, and around 11% are seen once. The top ten constitute roughly 18% of the sample. The sequenced material came from blood. The receptors come from a human donor in good health.

By its share, this clone is medium-sized. The sample has other DNA sequences that encode this CDR3 too. The DNA for the CDR3 is TGTGCCTTGTGGGAGGTGCCGAATTATTATAAGAAACTCTTT. Protein sequence: CALWEVPNYYKKLF. The rearrangement links TRGV9 to TRGJ1 or TRGJ2. Because TCRdb records no J gene, it was assigned here through a match of the DNA to germline. J lost 0 bases, V lost 0 bases, and 2 bases had no gene match. Germline CDR1 GITISATS, CDR2 ISYDGTV (reference sequence). The CDR3 extends over 14 amino acids.

This clone is labeled medium-sized. The V gene is TRGV4; the J gene was not called. The CDR3 totals 9 residues. Germline CDR1 and CDR2: EGSTGY and YDSYTSSV. The CDR3 protein is CATWDGPLF. DNA for the CDR3: TGTGCCACCTGGGATGGGCCTCTCTTT.

This clone rates as medium-sized (0.01 to 0.1%). The chain is built from TRGV4 and TRGJ1 or TRGJ2. Matching the DNA to germline supplied the J gene, which TCRdb does not give. Germline CDR1 and CDR2: EGSTGY and YDSYTSSV. J was trimmed by 9 bases and V by 0 bases; bases with no gene match: 2. This CDR3 has 11 residues. Written as DNA, the CDR3 is TGTGCCACCTGGGATGGGTTTAAGAAACTCTTT. Amino acids: CATWDGFKKLF.

By frequency in the sample, this clone is medium-sized. The chain uses TRGV9 and TRGJ1 or TRGJ2. TCRdb leaves out the J gene; it was filled in here by matching the DNA to germline. The CDR3 extends over 12 amino acids. From germline, CDR1 is GITISATS and CDR2 ISYDGTV (reference sequence). J was trimmed by 3 bases and V by 2 bases; bases with no gene match: 1. DNA of the CDR3: TGTGCCTTGTGGGAGGCTTATTATAAGAAACTCTTT. Its protein product is CALWEAYYKKLF.

By proportion, this clone is medium-sized. The chain employs TRGV2 and TRGJ1 or TRGJ2. TCRdb is silent on the J gene; assignment here came from matching the DNA to germline. Looked up from germline, CDR1 is EGSNGY and CDR2 is YDSYNSKV. The CDR3 runs to 11 residues. V trimming: 2 bases; J trimming: 9 bases; junction bases outside the gene matches: 4. CDR3 sequence reads: CATWDEFKKLF. The CDR3 DNA sequence: TGTGCCACCTGGGACGAATTTAAGAAACTCTTT.

This clone is categorized as medium-sized (0.01 to 0.1%). The chain couples TRGV4 to TRGJ1 or TRGJ2. No J gene is reported in TCRdb; it was inferred here by comparing the DNA with germline. The CDR3 spans 12 residues. V shed 0 bases and J 12 bases; nucleotides not matched to a gene: 8. Germline V gene lookup returns CDR1 EGSTGY and CDR2 YDSYTSSV. Written as DNA, the CDR3 is TGTGCCACCTGGGATGGGCGGAAATGGAAACTCTTT. Translated: CATWDGRKWKLF.

This clone is medium-sized by share. This sequence joins TRGV9 and TRGJ1 or TRGJ2. Germline matching of the DNA provided the J gene here, since TCRdb leaves it blank. There are 17 residues in the CDR3. J was trimmed by 1 base and V by 3 bases; bases with no gene match: 15. Germline lookup yields CDR1 GITISATS and CDR2 ISYDGTV (reference sequence). CDR3 nucleotide sequence: TGTGCCTTGTGGGAGTCAGAACCCTTAACCAATTATTATAAGAAACTCTTT. This sequence encodes CALWESEPLTNYYKKLF.

This chain joins TRGV9 and TRGJ1 or TRGJ2. The J gene, absent from TCRdb, was called here by matching the DNA to germline. V trimming: 0 bases; J trimming: 3 bases; junction bases outside the gene matches: 5. This CDR3 is built from 14 residues. Germline V gives CDR1 GITISATS, CDR2 ISYDGTV (reference sequence). The CDR3 nucleotides read TGTGCCTTGTGGGAGGTGCGGGTTTATTATAAGAAACTCTTT. It yields the protein CALWEVRVYYKKLF.

This clone appeared once. The chain uses TRGV8 and TRGJP2. Assignment of the J gene here rests on matching the DNA to germline, because TCRdb gives none. Germline CDR1 is VENAVY and CDR2 is YDSYNSRV. This CDR3 has 15 amino acids. V shed 8 bases and J 0 bases; nucleotides not matched to a gene: 9. CDR3 in DNA: TGTGCCACCTATTGGCTCTATAGTAGTGATTGGATCAAGACGTTT. Translation gives CATYWLYSSDWIKTF.

In its sample, this clone ranks as medium-sized. The chain uses TRGV4 and TRGJ1 or TRGJ2. The J gene, missing from TCRdb, was assigned here through DNA to germline matching. Looked up from germline, CDR1 is EGSTGY and CDR2 is YDSYTSSV. The CDR3 covers 14 residues. With 0 bases clipped from V and 4 bases from J, the junction kept 6 bases outside the gene matches. In DNA form, the CDR3 reads TGTGCCACCTGGGATGGGCCTTGGTATTATAAGAAACTCTTT. This translates into CATWDGPWYYKKLF.

In its sample, this clone is medium-sized. The V gene is TRGV8, the J gene TRGJ1 or TRGJ2. TCRdb lists no J gene, so it was determined here by aligning the DNA to germline. In germline, CDR1 is VENAVY, CDR2 YDSYNSRV. Unmatched junction bases numbered 3, after V lost 1 base and J lost 3 bases. The CDR3 loop spans 13 amino acids. The DNA of the CDR3 is TGTGCCACCTGGGATAGAGGTTATTATAAGAAACTCTTT. This gives the protein CATWDRGYYKKLF.

This clone is termed medium-sized (0.01 to 0.1%). This sample also contains other DNA sequences that code for the same CDR3. The chain joins TRGV9 to TRGJ1 or TRGJ2. Since TCRdb gives no J gene, matching the DNA to germline was used here to assign it. Germline CDR1 is GITISATS and CDR2 is ISYDGTV (reference sequence). V shed 0 bases and J 10 bases; nucleotides not matched to a gene: 0. The CDR3 is 10 residues long. CDR3 residues: CALWEVKKLF. CDR3 nucleotides: TGTGCCTTGTGGGAGGTGAAGAAACTCTTT.

Within the sample, this clone is medium-sized (0.01 to 0.1%). The genes are TRGV5 and TRGJ1 or TRGJ2. The J gene is absent in TCRdb and was assigned here via DNA matching to germline. CDR1 and CDR2 from the germline V gene are VINAFY and YDVSNSKD. V lost 0 bases, J lost 7 bases, and 12 bases stayed unmatched. CDR3 length: 15 amino acids. CDR3: CATWDRPRLRYKKLF. The CDR3 DNA follows: TGTGCCACCTGGGACAGGCCTAGATTGCGGTATAAGAAACTCTTT.

By sample share, this clone is medium-sized. The same CDR3 arises from other DNA sequences in this sample as well. The CDR3 coding sequence is TGTGCCACCTGGGACGGGCCATGTGATTGGATCAAGACGTTT. Translation gives CATWDGPCDWIKTF. The chain couples TRGV2 to TRGJP2. TCRdb offers no J gene call, so here the DNA was matched to germline to obtain one. The CDR3 has 14 amino acids. The germline CDR1 and CDR2 sequences are EGSNGY and YDSYNSKV. After removal of 0 bases from V and 6 bases from J, the junction contained 4 bases not matched to a gene.

This clone ranks as medium-sized. The chain joins TRGV4 to TRGJ1 or TRGJ2. The J gene, not given by TCRdb, was assigned here from a germline match of the nucleotide sequence. The V and J ends lost 4 bases and 1 base, in that order; junction bases with no gene match: 7. Looked up from germline, CDR1 is EGSTGY and CDR2 is YDSYTSSV. This CDR3 spans 14 amino acids. CDR3 in DNA: TGTGCCACCTGGGACTTCTCTAATTATTATAAGAAACTCTTT. This gives the protein CATWDFSNYYKKLF.

This clone is termed medium-sized. A much larger clonotype is one base distant, so this may be a read error. In the same sample, other DNA sequences code for this CDR3. The chain combines TRGV4 with TRGJ1 or TRGJ2. TCRdb records no J gene; here it was assigned by comparing the DNA to germline. This CDR3 region has 12 residues. Per germline, CDR1 EGSTGY and CDR2 YDSYTSSV. The trim removed 2 bases at V and 3 bases at J, leaving 1 base unmatched. CDR3 amino acids: CATWDVYYKKLF. The CDR3 coding sequence is TGTGCCACCTGGGATGTTTATTATAAGAAACTCTTT.

In its sample, this clone is large. Additional DNA sequences in this sample encode the identical CDR3. The rearrangement joins TRGV2 to TRGJP2. Because TCRdb records no J gene, it was assigned here through a match of the DNA to germline. Germline CDR1 and CDR2: EGSNGY and YDSYNSKV. V was clipped by 0 bases and J by 2 bases; unmatched bases: 9. This CDR3 region has 17 residues. CDR3 sequence reads: CATWDGRARSSDWIKTF. CDR3 DNA sequence: TGTGCCACCTGGGACGGGCGGGCGAGGAGTAGTGATTGGATCAAGACGTTT.

This clone is labeled medium-sized (0.01 to 0.1%). J is TRGJ1 or TRGJ2 and V is TRGV8. Assignment of the J gene here rests on matching the DNA to germline, because TCRdb gives none. CDR1 VENAVY and CDR2 YDSYNSRV come from the germline V gene. The CDR3 spans 13 residues. Trimming at V came to 3 bases and at J to 2 bases, leaving 4 bases not matched to a gene. In nucleotides, the CDR3 is TGTGCCACCTGGGATCTGGATTATTATAAGAAACTCTTT. It yields the protein CATWDLDYYKKLF.

By share, this clone ranks as medium-sized (0.01 to 0.1%). The rearrangement joins TRGV2 to TRGJ1 or TRGJ2. TCRdb does not report a J gene; here it was assigned by matching the DNA to germline references. CDR3 size: 11 residues. Per germline, CDR1 EGSNGY and CDR2 YDSYNSKV. J gave up 12 bases and V 1 base, and 6 bases lay outside the gene matches. In DNA, the CDR3 is TGTGCCACCTGGGACGGAGATTCGAAACTCTTT. Encoded protein: CATWDGDSKLF.

This clone is labeled as medium-sized (0.01 to 0.1%). The chain uses TRGV4 and TRGJ1 or TRGJ2. The J gene, left out of TCRdb, was set here by checking the DNA against germline. Germline CDR1 EGSTGY, CDR2 YDSYTSSV. Germline trimming cut 3 bases from V and 10 bases from J; bases unmatched to any gene: 3. The CDR3 loop spans 10 amino acids. The CDR3 nucleotides are TGTGCCACCTGGGATCCCAAGAAACTCTTT. Translated: CATWDPKKLF.

The rearrangement joins TRGV3 to TRGJ1 or TRGJ2. TCRdb gives no J gene; it was assigned here by matching the DNA to germline. V dropped 6 bases and J dropped 1; count of bases not matched to a gene: 0. The CDR3 runs 11 residues. Germline CDR1 reads VTNTFY; CDR2 reads YDVSTARD (reference sequence). The CDR3 loop is CATWNYYKKLF. The CDR3 coding sequence is TGTGCCACCTGGAATTATTATAAGAAACTCTTT.

This clone is medium-sized within its sample. The chain employs TRGV11 and TRGJP2. TCRdb is silent on the J gene; assignment here came from matching the DNA to germline. TRGV11 carries the ORF label, with uncertain function. V was clipped by 0 bases and J by 6 bases; unmatched bases: 4. The CDR3 is 15 residues long. The CDR3 loop reads CACWIRHVGDWIKTF. CDR3 DNA sequence: TGTGCCTGCTGGATTAGGCACGTAGGTGATTGGATCAAGACGTTT.

This clone counts as medium-sized. CDR3 sequence: CATWDGPDWIKTF. Here the CDR3 DNA reads TGTGCCACCTGGGATGGGCCGGATTGGATCAAGACGTTT. The V gene is TRGV4, the J gene TRGJP2. Since TCRdb gives no J gene, matching the DNA to germline was used here to assign it. The CDR3 has 13 amino acids. Germline CDR1 EGSTGY, CDR2 YDSYTSSV. The V gene end was trimmed by 0 bases and the J gene end by 8 bases; junction bases not matched to a gene: 3.

In its sample, this clone ranks as medium-sized. The chain carries TRGV10 and TRGJ1 or TRGJ2. TCRdb lists no J gene, so it was determined here by aligning the DNA to germline. TRGV10 is classed as an ORF, of uncertain function. The junction had 8 bases not matched to a gene; V was cut back by 8 bases and J by 3 bases. The CDR3 contains 13 residues. The CDR3 nucleotides read TGTGCTGCGTGGGATCCACGTTATTATAAGAAACTCTTT. It yields the protein CAAWDPRYYKKLF.

This clone is medium-sized by share. Here the CDR3 DNA reads TGTGCCACCCTAGAAATTAAGAAACTCTTT. Its translation: CATLEIKKLF. The chain couples TRGV8 to TRGJ1 or TRGJ2. TCRdb supplies no J gene; here it was assigned by aligning the nucleotide sequence to germline. The CDR3 totals 10 residues. The V segment lost 9 bases and the J segment 9 bases; nucleotides outside the gene matches: 8. Germline CDR1 reads VENAVY; CDR2 reads YDSYNSRV.

The V and J genes are TRGV8 and TRGJ1 or TRGJ2. The J gene, left out of TCRdb, was set here by checking the DNA against germline. This CDR3 has 16 amino acids. J lost 9 bases, V lost 4 bases, and 21 bases had no gene match. Per the germline V gene, CDR1 is VENAVY and CDR2 is YDSYNSRV. The CDR3 DNA follows: TGTGCCACCTGGGACCTGCCAGCGGTCGAATTATTTAAGAAACTCTTT. Protein sequence: CATWDLPAVELFKKLF.